Each of the 4 T cell receptor beta chains below was sequenced from the same sample in a study of Ad26.COV2.S vaccination and SARS-CoV-2 variants. Profiling relied on immunoSEQ multiplex PCR, and the TCRdb table lists in-frame clones only, not all of them. The sample has about 390,000 clones, approximately 86% seen once. Treatment: roughly 18 received Ad26.COV2.S at low or high dose, single or two shots; roughly five received placebo; per-sample allocation not given. Repertoires come from day 63 after the first vaccine or placebo injection. The sequencing used peripheral blood, collected in a trial of Ad26.COV2.S vaccine versus placebo. The receptor source for this set is a person between 18 and 65 years old who received the Ad26.COV2.S COVID-19 vaccine or a placebo.

The rearrangement links TRBV20-1 to TRBJ2-1; TRBD1 aligns across 8 bases. This CDR3 has 16 residues. Germline V CDR1 and CDR2: DFQATT, SNEGSKA (reference sequence). V lost 3 bases to trimming and J lost 6 bases; unmatched junction nucleotides: 13. The DNA for the CDR3 is TGCAGTGCTAGTCCCGGGGGACAGGCTATCATCAATGAGCAGTTCTTC. This gives the protein CSASPGGQAIINEQFF.

CDR3 in amino acids: CASSYDNYGYTF. CDR3 DNA sequence: TGTGCCAGCAGCTACGACAACTATGGCTACACCTTC. This sequence joins TRBV11-2 and TRBJ1-2, with D unresolved. The CDR3 contains 12 residues. V dropped 4 bases and J dropped 2 bases, with 5 bases sitting between them. Per the germline V gene, CDR1 is SGHAT and CDR2 is FQNNGV.

The chain recombines TRBV3-1 (or the pseudogene TRBV3-2) with TRBJ2-3, with 10 bases identical to TRBD2. J was trimmed by 3 bases and V by 4 bases; bases with no gene match: 1. Per the germline V gene, CDR1 is LGHDT and CDR2 is YNNKEL (reference sequence). CDR3 length: 14 residues. This chain's CDR3 is CASSLGLATDTQYF. The CDR3 coding sequence is TGTGCCAGCAGCCTGGGACTAGCGACAGATACGCAGTATTTT.

The CDR3 nucleotides read TGTGCCAGCAGCACAAGCGGGGGGCCCCACAATGAGCAGTTCTTC. Protein product: CASSTSGGPHNEQFF. The V and J genes are TRBV9 and TRBJ2-1; 9 bases match TRBD2. Germline V gene sequence: CDR1 SGDLS, CDR2 YYNGEE. Losses at the gene ends were 4 bases for V and 5 bases for J; bases not matched to a gene: 7. The CDR3 contains 15 residues.